This T cell receptor (beta chain) was documented in a study of shared clonotypes between healthy human individuals (dated by TCRdb to about 2020). For context, the study as a whole: The cohort comprised a couple of women and a few men aged 18 to 49 years. For each donor, CD4 naive and CD4 memory were each given three plates, CD8 naive was given two plates, and CD8 memory was given one plate. Blood TCR repertoires of several healthy adults were deeply sequenced to estimate repertoire size and the extent of clonotype sharing between individuals. Libraries were prepared and TCR repertoires were sequenced by different laboratories using diverse techniques, in order to increase sequencing depth and limit assay-specific biases. Per donor, leukapheresis produced somewhere between about 0.94 and 10 billion PBMCs. The research as a whole found: Even with the large sequencing depth, rarefaction of the sorted-subset datasets indicated that sequencing was incomplete. When several donors were compared, the shared fraction of clonotypes was around 5.1% for naive CD4, less than 4% for naive CD8, more than 2% for memory CD4, and less than 0.45% for memory CD8. Because the study included a small number of donors, the genetic and exposure-history diversity represented was limited. Estimated clonotype richness was generally larger for naive than for memory subsets. Pairwise subsampling indicated that sequencing depth was expected to affect the degree of clonotype sharing among donors. Sampling was restricted to blood, and TCR repertoires in tissue are likely to differ from TCR repertoires in blood. Compared with non-shared clonotypes, clonotypes shared by all four sorted-subset donors had higher generation probabilities.

TCR CDR3 regions were amplified from genomic DNA by multiplex PCR using the deep immunoSEQ assay. Extracted genomic DNA from each cell subset was spread evenly across all wells of several immunoSEQ 96-well plates, with each plate serving as a replicate. For sorted subsets, each replicate PCR was loaded with around 200 ng genomic DNA, equivalent to 30,000 or so T cell genomes. Purified libraries were measured with a Qubit 3.0 fluorometer, size-checked on a Bioanalyzer 2100, and measured again with the KAPA Library Quantification kit. Each immunoSEQ 96-well plate was sequenced on its own single-read 150-cycle Illumina NextSeq 550 flow cell. Turning to the authors' computational methods: Because the immunoSEQ output held only junctional sequences and lacked quality scores, the filtering could not match the filtering applied to full-length reads. Sequences were annotated with PyIR, a Python wrapper for IgBLAST v1.9, using IMGT germline references to assign V/J genes and CDR3. Any read was removed if the V/J assignment was weak (E-value above 1e-6), the CDR3 was missing, or the read contained stop codons, out-of-frame junctions, or ambiguous translated residues. V3J clonotypes were defined as sequences sharing the same inferred V gene, J gene, and CDR3 amino acid sequence. To compute the percentage overlap between repertoires, the number of shared unique clonotypes was divided by the size of the smaller repertoire. Three approaches were used to assess repertoire richness: RTK rarefaction, the Chao1 estimator, and Recon v2.1 estimates of unobserved clonotypes. Generation probabilities were computed with OLGA for all TCRbeta clonotypes obtained by the gDNA method from four donors. TCRdb took this table from immuneACCESS and kept in-frame rearrangements with V and J called. Such tables lack part of the clones; where checked against another copy, unresolved V genes explain under half of the gap, and the rest is unexplained. V, J and clone size are taken as reported in that table, and D and trimming were inferred from the DNA itself. The sample data list approximately 1.5 million clones, and 95% to 99% of these were observed just once. The biggest ten clones account for approximately 0.44% of the sample.

The donors were healthy, HIV-negative adults with no recently reported acute infections or vaccinations. Every donor was a Caucasian adult living in Nashville, Tennessee, USA. CD4+ T cells were enriched by magnetic negative selection; naive cells were then positively selected on CD45RA, and the negative fraction formed the memory subset. After blood collection by leukapheresis, PBMCs were isolated using Ficoll-Histopaque density gradient centrifugation and then cryopreserved in the vapor phase of liquid nitrogen. Purity and quantity of every magnetically sorted T cell population were checked by analytical flow cytometry. Each sorted fraction had its genomic DNA isolated and then quantified by UV absorbance on a Nanodrop 2000c. V and J are truncated by 7 bases and 7 bases respectively, leaving an intervening sequence of 19 bases. The germline V gene supplies CDR1 SNHLY and CDR2 FYNNEI. Including cysteine and phenylalanine, the CDR3 has 14 amino acids. The CDR3 DNA has 42 bases and is translated from base 1.

Worth noting for this clone: Its target antigen remains unknown. Qualities for individual bases were not recorded, and no much larger clone is one base off.

The rearranged segments are TRBV2 and TRBJ1-2; a tentative D match to TRBD1 spans 5 bases. Material for sequencing was naive CD4+ T cells sorted from blood. In the paper's terms, the cell subset or site label means: CD45RA+ positively selected. The clonotype originates from a man between 25 and 39 years old in good health. For the CDR3, the sequence is CASTTGRRRIGYTF. The DNA is TGTGCCAGCACGACGGGACGGCGGCGAATTGGCTACACCTTC.